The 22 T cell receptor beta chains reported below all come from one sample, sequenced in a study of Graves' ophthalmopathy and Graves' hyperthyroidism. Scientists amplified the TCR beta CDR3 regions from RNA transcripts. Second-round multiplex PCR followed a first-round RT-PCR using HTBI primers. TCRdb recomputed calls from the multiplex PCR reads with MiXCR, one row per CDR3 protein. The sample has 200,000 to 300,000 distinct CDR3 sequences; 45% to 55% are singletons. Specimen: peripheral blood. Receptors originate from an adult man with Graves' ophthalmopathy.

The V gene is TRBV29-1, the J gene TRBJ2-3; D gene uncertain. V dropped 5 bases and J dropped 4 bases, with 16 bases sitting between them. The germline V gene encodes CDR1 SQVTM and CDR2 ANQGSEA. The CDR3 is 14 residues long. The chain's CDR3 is CSVTIGYAADTQYF. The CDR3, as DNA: TGCAGCGTTACCATCGGCTACGCCGCAGATACGCAGTATTTT.

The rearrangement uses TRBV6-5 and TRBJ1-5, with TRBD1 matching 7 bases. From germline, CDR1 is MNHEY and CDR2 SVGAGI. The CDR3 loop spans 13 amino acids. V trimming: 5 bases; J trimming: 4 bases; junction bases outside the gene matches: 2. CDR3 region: CASSPTGNQPQHF. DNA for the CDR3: TGTGCCAGCAGTCCGACAGGGAATCAGCCCCAGCATTTT.

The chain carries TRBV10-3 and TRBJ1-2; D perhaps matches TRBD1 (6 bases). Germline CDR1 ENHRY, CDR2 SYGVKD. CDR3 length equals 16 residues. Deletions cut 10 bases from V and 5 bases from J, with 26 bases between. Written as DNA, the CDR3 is TGTGCCAGCACCCAAACCCCCTCAGGGGCTGGGTATGGCTACACCTTC. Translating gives CASTQTPSGAGYGYTF.

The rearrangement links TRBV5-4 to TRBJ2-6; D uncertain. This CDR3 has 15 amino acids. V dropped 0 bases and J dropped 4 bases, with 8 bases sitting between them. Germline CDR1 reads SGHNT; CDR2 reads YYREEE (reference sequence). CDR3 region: CASSLVSAGANVLTF. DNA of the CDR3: TGTGCCAGCAGCTTGGTATCGGCAGGGGCCAACGTCCTGACTTTC.

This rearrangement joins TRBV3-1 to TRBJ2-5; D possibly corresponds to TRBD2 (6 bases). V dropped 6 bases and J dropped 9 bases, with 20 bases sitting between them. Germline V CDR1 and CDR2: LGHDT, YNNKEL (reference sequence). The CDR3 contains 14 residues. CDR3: CASSRGVAVPSQYF. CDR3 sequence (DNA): TGTGCCAGCAGTCGAGGGGTAGCGGTTCCGTCCCAGTACTTC.

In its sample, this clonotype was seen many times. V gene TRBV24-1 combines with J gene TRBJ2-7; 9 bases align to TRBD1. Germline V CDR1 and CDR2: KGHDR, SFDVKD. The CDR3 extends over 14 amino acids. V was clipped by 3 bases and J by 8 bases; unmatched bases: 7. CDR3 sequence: CATSDQPTGGKQYF. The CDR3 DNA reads TGTGCCACCAGTGATCAACCAACAGGGGGCAAGCAGTACTTC.

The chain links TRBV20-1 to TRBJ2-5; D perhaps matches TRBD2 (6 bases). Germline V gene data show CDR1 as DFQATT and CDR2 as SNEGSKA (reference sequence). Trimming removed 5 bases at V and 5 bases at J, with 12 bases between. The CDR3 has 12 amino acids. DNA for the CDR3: TGCAGTGCTCTGGGGGGTGGGGAGACCCAGTACTTC. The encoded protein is CSALGGGETQYF.

The CDR3 DNA sequence: TGCAGTGCTAGGAACACCGGGGAGCTGTTTTTT. Translation: CSARNTGELFF. The genes are TRBV20-1 and TRBJ2-2; D is ambiguous. Germline values: CDR1 DFQATT, CDR2 SNEGSKA (reference sequence). The CDR3 has 11 amino acids. V was clipped by 3 bases and J by 1 base, with 0 bases between them.

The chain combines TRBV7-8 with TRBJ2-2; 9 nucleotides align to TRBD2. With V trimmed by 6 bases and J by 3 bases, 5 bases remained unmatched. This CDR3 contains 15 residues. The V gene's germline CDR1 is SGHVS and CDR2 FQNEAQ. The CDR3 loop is CASRTTSGYTGELFF. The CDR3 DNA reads TGTGCCAGCAGGACGACTAGCGGATACACCGGGGAGCTGTTTTTT.

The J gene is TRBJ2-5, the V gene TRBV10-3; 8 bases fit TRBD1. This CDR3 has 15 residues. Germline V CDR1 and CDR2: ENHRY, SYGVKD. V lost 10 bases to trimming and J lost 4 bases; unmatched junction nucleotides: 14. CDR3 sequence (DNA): TGTGCCAGCAGCGTCCTTGACAGGGGAGGAGAGACCCAGTACTTC. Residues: CASSVLDRGGETQYF.

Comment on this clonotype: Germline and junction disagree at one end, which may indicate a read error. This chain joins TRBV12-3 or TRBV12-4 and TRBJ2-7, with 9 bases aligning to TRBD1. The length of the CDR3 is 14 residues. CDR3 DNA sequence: TGTGCCATCAGTGGTACAGGGGGCGCAGATACGCAGTACTTC. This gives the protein CAISGTGGADTQYF.

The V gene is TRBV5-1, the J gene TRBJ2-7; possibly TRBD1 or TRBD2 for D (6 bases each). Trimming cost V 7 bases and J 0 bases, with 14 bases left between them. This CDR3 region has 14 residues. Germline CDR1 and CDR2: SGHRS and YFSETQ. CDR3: CASQKGGSSYEQYF. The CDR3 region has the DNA TGCGCCAGCCAGAAAGGGGGGAGCTCCTACGAGCAGTACTTC. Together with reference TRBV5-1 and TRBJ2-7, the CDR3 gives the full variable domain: KAGVTQTPRYLIKTRGQQVTLSCSPISGHRSVSWYQQTPGQGLQFLFEYFSETQRNKGNFPGRFSGRQFSNSRSEMNVSTLELGDSALYLCASQKGGSSYEQYFGPGTRLTVT.

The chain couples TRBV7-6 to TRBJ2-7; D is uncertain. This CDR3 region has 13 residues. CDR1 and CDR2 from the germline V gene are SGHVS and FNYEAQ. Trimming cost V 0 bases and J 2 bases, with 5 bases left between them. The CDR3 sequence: CASSLARTYEQYF. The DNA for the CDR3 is TGTGCCAGCAGCTTAGCGCGGACCTACGAGCAGTACTTC.

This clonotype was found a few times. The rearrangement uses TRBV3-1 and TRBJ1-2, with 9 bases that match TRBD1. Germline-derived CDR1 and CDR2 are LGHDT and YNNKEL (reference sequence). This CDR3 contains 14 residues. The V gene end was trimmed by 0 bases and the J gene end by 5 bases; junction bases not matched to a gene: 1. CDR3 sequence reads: CASSQEDRGYGYTF. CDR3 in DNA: TGTGCCAGCAGCCAAGAAGACAGGGGGTATGGCTACACCTTC.

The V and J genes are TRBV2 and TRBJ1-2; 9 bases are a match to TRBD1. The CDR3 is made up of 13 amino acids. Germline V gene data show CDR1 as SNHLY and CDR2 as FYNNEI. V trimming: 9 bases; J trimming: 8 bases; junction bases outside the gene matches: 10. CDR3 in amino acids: CASLTGGGRGYTF. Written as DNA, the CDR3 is TGTGCCAGTCTTACAGGGGGCGGAAGAGGCTACACCTTC. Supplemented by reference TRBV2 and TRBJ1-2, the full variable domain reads EPEVTQTPSHQVTQMGQEVILRCVPISNHLYFYWYRQILGQKVEFLVSFYNNEISEKSEIFDDQFSVERPDGSNFTLKIRSTKLEDSAMYFCASLTGGGRGYTFGSGTRLTVV.

CDR3 region: CASSPTSRAENYGYTF. As DNA, the CDR3 is TGTGCCAGCAGCCCAACCTCGAGGGCGGAAAACTATGGCTACACCTTC. J is TRBJ1-2 and V is TRBV9; D is uncertain. Germline V gene lookup returns CDR1 SGDLS and CDR2 YYNGEE. Deletions cut 4 bases from V and 2 bases from J, with 18 bases between. The CDR3 length is 16 residues.

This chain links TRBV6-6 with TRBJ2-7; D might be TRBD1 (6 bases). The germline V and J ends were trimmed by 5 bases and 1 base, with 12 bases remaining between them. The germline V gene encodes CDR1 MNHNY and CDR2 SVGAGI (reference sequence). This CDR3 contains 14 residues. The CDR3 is CASSDGTPSYEQYF. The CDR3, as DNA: TGTGCCAGCAGTGACGGGACACCATCCTACGAGCAGTACTTC.

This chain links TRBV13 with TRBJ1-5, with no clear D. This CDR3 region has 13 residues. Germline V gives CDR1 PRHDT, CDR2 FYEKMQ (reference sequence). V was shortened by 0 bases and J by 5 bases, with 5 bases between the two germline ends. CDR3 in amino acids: CASSLGRYQPQHF. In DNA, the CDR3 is TGTGCCAGCAGCTTAGGCCGATATCAGCCCCAGCATTTT.

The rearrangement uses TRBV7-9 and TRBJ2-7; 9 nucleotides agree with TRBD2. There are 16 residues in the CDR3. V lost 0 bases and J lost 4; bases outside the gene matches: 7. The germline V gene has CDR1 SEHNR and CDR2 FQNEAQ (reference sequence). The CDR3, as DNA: TGTGCCAGCAGCTTAGCAGGACTAGCGCGGGTGTACGAGCAGTACTTC. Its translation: CASSLAGLARVYEQYF. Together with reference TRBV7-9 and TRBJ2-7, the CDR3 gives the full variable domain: DTGVSQNPRHKITKRGQNVTFRCDPISEHNRLYWYRQTLGQGPEFLTYFQNEAQLEKSRLLSDRFSAERPKGSFSTLEIQRTEQGDSAMYLCASSLAGLARVYEQYFGPGTRLTVT.

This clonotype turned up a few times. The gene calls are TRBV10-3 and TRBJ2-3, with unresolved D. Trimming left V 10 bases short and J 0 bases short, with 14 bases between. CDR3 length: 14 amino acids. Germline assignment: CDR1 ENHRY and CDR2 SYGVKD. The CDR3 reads CATKRTASTDTQYF. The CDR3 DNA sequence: TGTGCCACCAAACGGACGGCCAGCACAGATACGCAGTATTTT.

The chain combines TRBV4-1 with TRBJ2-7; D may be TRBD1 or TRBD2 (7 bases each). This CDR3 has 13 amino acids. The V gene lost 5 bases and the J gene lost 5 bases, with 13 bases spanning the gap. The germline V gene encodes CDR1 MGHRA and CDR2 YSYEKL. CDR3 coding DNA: TGCGCCAGCAGCAGGGGAGGGGGCGACGAGCAGTACTTC. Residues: CASSRGGGDEQYF.

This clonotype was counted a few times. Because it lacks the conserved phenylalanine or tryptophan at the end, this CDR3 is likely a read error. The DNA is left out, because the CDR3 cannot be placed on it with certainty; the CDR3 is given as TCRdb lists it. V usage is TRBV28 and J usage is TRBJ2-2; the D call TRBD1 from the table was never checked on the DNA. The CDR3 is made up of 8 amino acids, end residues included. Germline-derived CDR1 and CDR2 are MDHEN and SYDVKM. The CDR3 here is CASSGRQG.